A selection of T cell receptor beta chains follows, all from one sample in a study of T cell responses to AZD1222 COVID-19 vaccine. Method: immunoSEQ multiplex PCR; TCRdb's copy keeps in-frame clones and lacks some. The sample contains about 120,000 clones, approximately 87% of which appear only once. This material consisted of peripheral blood, taken on day 0 of AZD1222 vaccination. The receptors stem from an adult in good health. The CDR3 runs from the conserved cysteine through the conserved F or W. Fields, in order: V gene, clone size, J gene, D gene, CDR3 protein, CDR3 DNA. The D gene is left open where the match is weak. Part of the rows lack a size; the others show once, few, many or a class for expanded clones.

V: TRBV7-9
size: NA
J: TRBJ2-7
D: TRBD1
CDR3: CASSLRTGPSYEQYF
DNA: TGTGCCAGCAGCCTCCGGACAGGACCCTCCTACGAGCAGTACTTC

V: TRBV30
size: NA
J: TRBJ1-1
D: NA
CDR3: CAWLMGGRAPSAFF
DNA: TGTGCCTGGTTAATGGGAGGACGGGCCCCGTCAGCTTTCTTT

V: TRBV15
size: NA
J: TRBJ2-1
D: NA
CDR3: CATSGARAGTSYNEQFF
DNA: TGTGCCACCAGCGGAGCTCGGGCGGGGACCTCCTACAATGAGCAGTTCTTC

V: TRBV7-9
size: NA
J: TRBJ1-1
D: NA
CDR3: CASSPWMDTEAFF
DNA: TGTGCCAGCAGCCCATGGATGGACACTGAAGCTTTCTTT

V: TRBV10-3
size: NA
J: TRBJ1-4
D: NA
CDR3: CAIRPGGSGEKLFF
DNA: TGTGCCATCCGGCCGGGGGGCAGCGGTGAAAAACTGTTTTTT

V: TRBV4-1
size: NA
J: TRBJ1-2
D: TRBD1
CDR3: CASSQVFPGTDYYGYTF
DNA: TGCGCCAGCAGCCAAGTGTTCCCCGGGACAGACTACTATGGCTACACCTTC

V: TRBV13
size: NA
J: TRBJ2-7
D: NA
CDR3: CASSLSGLRMSTSSYEQYF
DNA: TGTGCCAGCAGCTTATCCGGTCTACGAATGTCTACTTCCTCCTACGAGCAGTACTTC

V: TRBV5-1
size: NA
J: TRBJ1-1
D: TRBD1
CDR3: CASSTRYGTAEGNTEAFF
DNA: TGCGCCAGCAGCACTCGCTACGGGACAGCCGAAGGGAACACTGAAGCTTTCTTT

V: TRBV20-1
size: NA
J: TRBJ2-5
D: NA
CDR3: CSASGETQYF
DNA: TGCAGTGCTAGCGGGGAGACCCAGTACTTC

V: TRBV27
size: NA
J: TRBJ2-7
D: TRBD2
CDR3: CASSVTSGTYEQYF
DNA: TGTGCCAGCAGTGTAACTAGCGGTACCTACGAGCAGTACTTC

V: TRBV27
size: NA
J: TRBJ2-7
D: NA
CDR3: CASGLGPTHEQYF
DNA: TGTGCCAGCGGCCTCGGGCCCACCCACGAGCAGTACTTC

V: TRBV15
size: NA
J: TRBJ1-2
D: TRBD1
CDR3: CATSFQGGFAAGSGYTF
DNA: TGTGCCACCAGCTTTCAGGGGGGGTTTGCAGCGGGAAGTGGCTACACCTTC

V: TRBV19
size: NA
J: TRBJ1-4
D: NA
CDR3: CARNGGDEKLFF
DNA: TGTGCCAGAAACGGCGGGGATGAAAAACTGTTTTTT

V: TRBV6-5
size: few
J: TRBJ1-4
D: TRBD1
CDR3: CASRSGTGGEKLFF
DNA: TGTGCCAGCAGGTCCGGGACAGGGGGTGAAAAACTGTTTTTT

V: TRBV6-5
size: NA
J: TRBJ1-5
D: NA
CDR3: CASSFGPRADQPQHF
DNA: TGTGCCAGCAGTTTCGGGCCTCGGGCCGATCAGCCCCAGCATTTT

V: TRBV19
size: once
J: TRBJ1-4
D: NA
CDR3: CASSIARAGYEKLFF
DNA: TGTGCCAGTAGTATTGCACGGGCAGGGTATGAAAAACTGTTTTTT

V: TRBV5-6
size: once
J: TRBJ2-7
D: NA
CDR3: CASRGKPPNPSHEQYF
DNA: TGTGCCAGCAGGGGGAAACCCCCCAATCCTAGCCACGAGCAGTACTTC

V: TRBV7-2
size: NA
J: TRBJ2-3
D: TRBD1
CDR3: CASSLVQGSTDTQYF
DNA: TGTGCCAGCAGCTTAGTACAGGGGAGCACAGATACGCAGTATTTT

V: TRBV18
size: NA
J: TRBJ2-7
D: NA
CDR3: CASSPTSSYEQYF
DNA: TGTGCCAGCTCACCAACTAGCTCCTACGAGCAGTACTTC

V: TRBV6-5
size: NA
J: TRBJ2-3
D: TRBD2
CDR3: CASSYLGLLTDTQYF
DNA: TGTGCCAGCAGTTACCTGGGACTATTGACAGATACGCAGTATTTT

V: TRBV2
size: once
J: TRBJ1-4
D: TRBD1
CDR3: CASSAGTGDEKLFF
DNA: TGTGCCAGCAGTGCCGGGACAGGGGACGAAAAACTGTTTTTT

V: TRBV3-1/TRBV3-2
size: once
J: TRBJ2-1
D: TRBD1
CDR3: CASSHGQGWNEQFF
DNA: TGTGCCAGCAGCCACGGACAGGGCTGGAATGAGCAGTTCTTC

V: TRBV5-1
size: NA
J: TRBJ2-5
D: NA
CDR3: CASSLTQETQYF
DNA: TGCGCCAGCAGCTTAACTCAAGAGACCCAGTACTTC

V: TRBV5-1
size: NA
J: TRBJ1-1
D: TRBD1
CDR3: CASSLSSGQGNTEAFF
DNA: TGCGCCAGCAGCTTGAGCTCGGGACAGGGAAACACTGAAGCTTTCTTT

V: TRBV19
size: NA
J: TRBJ2-7
D: NA
CDR3: CASSNLRSNEQYF
DNA: TGTGCCAGTAGTAACCTACGAAGCAACGAGCAGTACTTC

V: TRBV11-1
size: NA
J: TRBJ1-1
D: NA
CDR3: CASSLDRNNEAFF
DNA: TGTGCCAGCAGCTTGGACCGGAATAACGAAGCTTTCTTT

V: TRBV2
size: NA
J: TRBJ2-2
D: TRBD1
CDR3: CASTPGTGNTGELFF
DNA: TGTGCCAGCACCCCGGGGACAGGGAACACCGGGGAGCTGTTTTTT

V: TRBV3-1/TRBV3-2
size: once
J: TRBJ1-1
D: TRBD1
CDR3: CASSQNRGLGNTEAFF
DNA: TGTGCCAGCAGTCAAAACAGGGGCTTGGGGAACACTGAAGCTTTCTTT

V: TRBV7-9
size: NA
J: TRBJ2-5
D: TRBD2
CDR3: CASSVGAGPETQYF
DNA: TGTGCCAGCAGCGTGGGAGCGGGACCAGAGACCCAGTACTTC

V: TRBV27
size: NA
J: TRBJ1-5
D: TRBD1
CDR3: CASSLTGVRQPQHF
DNA: TGTGCCAGCAGTTTGACAGGGGTTAGACAGCCCCAGCATTTT

V: TRBV7-3
size: NA
J: TRBJ2-3
D: TRBD1
CDR3: CASSLQGARDTQYF
DNA: TGTGCCAGCAGCTTACAGGGGGCGCGGGATACGCAGTATTTT

V: TRBV7-2
size: NA
J: TRBJ1-6
D: TRBD1
CDR3: CASSTQGSPLHF
DNA: TGTGCCAGCAGCACACAGGGGTCACCCCTCCACTTT

V: TRBV3-1/TRBV3-2
size: NA
J: TRBJ2-3
D: TRBD2
CDR3: CASSQELAGGLDTQYF
DNA: TGTGCCAGCAGCCAAGAGTTAGCGGGGGGGCTAGATACGCAGTATTTT

V: TRBV15
size: few
J: TRBJ2-1
D: NA
CDR3: CATGSKGEQFF
DNA: TGTGCCACTGGCTCGAAGGGGGAGCAGTTCTTC

V: TRBV5-1
size: NA
J: TRBJ1-1
D: NA
CDR3: CASSGQGSTEAFF
DNA: TGCGCCAGCAGCGGGCAGGGGAGCACTGAAGCTTTCTTT

V: TRBV5-6
size: NA
J: TRBJ1-1
D: TRBD1
CDR3: CASSLGLGGGGVNTEAFF
DNA: TGTGCCAGCAGCTTGGGATTAGGGGGCGGAGGGGTGAACACTGAAGCTTTCTTT

V: TRBV5-4
size: NA
J: TRBJ2-1
D: TRBD2
CDR3: CASRLAGGSFNEQFF
DNA: TGTGCCAGCAGATTAGCGGGAGGATCGTTTAATGAGCAGTTCTTC

V: TRBV5-1
size: NA
J: TRBJ2-1
D: TRBD2
CDR3: CASRTSGGFNEQFF
DNA: TGCGCCAGCAGGACTAGCGGGGGTTTCAATGAGCAGTTCTTC

V: TRBV28
size: NA
J: TRBJ1-1
D: NA
CDR3: CASSLWDPLRAFF
DNA: TGTGCCAGCAGTTTATGGGACCCGCTGCGGGCTTTCTTT

V: TRBV28
size: NA
J: TRBJ1-5
D: TRBD1
CDR3: CASSLTGGWNQPQHF
DNA: TGTGCCAGCAGCCTTACAGGGGGCTGGAATCAGCCCCAGCATTTT

V: TRBV29-1
size: NA
J: TRBJ2-2
D: TRBD2
CDR3: CSAAGEGNTGELFF
DNA: TGCAGCGCTGCGGGGGAAGGAAACACCGGGGAGCTGTTTTTT

V: TRBV28
size: NA
J: TRBJ1-2
D: NA
CDR3: CASSFSTSYGYTF
DNA: TGTGCCAGCAGTTTTTCGACATCCTATGGCTACACCTTC

V: TRBV30
size: few
J: TRBJ2-3
D: TRBD2
CDR3: CAWSVWGRAGGRDTQYF
DNA: TGTGCCTGGAGTGTATGGGGCAGAGCGGGAGGACGGGATACGCAGTATTTT

V: TRBV6-5
size: NA
J: TRBJ1-1
D: TRBD1
CDR3: CASRDTGGKNTEAFF
DNA: TGTGCCAGCAGAGACACAGGGGGCAAGAACACTGAAGCTTTCTTT

V: TRBV7-9
size: NA
J: TRBJ2-1
D: TRBD1
CDR3: CASSLGQGTNEQFF
DNA: TGTGCCAGCAGCTTGGGACAGGGAACCAATGAGCAGTTCTTC

V: TRBV6-6
size: NA
J: TRBJ1-2
D: TRBD1
CDR3: CASSNSWDRAAYGYTF
DNA: TGTGCCAGCAGTAACTCGTGGGACAGGGCTGCCTATGGCTACACCTTC

V: TRBV5-1
size: NA
J: TRBJ2-1
D: NA
CDR3: CASSDPGSNEQFF
DNA: TGCGCCAGCTCCGATCCCGGTTCAAATGAGCAGTTCTTC

V: TRBV9
size: NA
J: TRBJ1-2
D: NA
CDR3: CASSAPQQYGYTF
DNA: TGTGCCAGCAGCGCCCCGCAGCAGTATGGCTACACCTTC

V: TRBV5-8
size: NA
J: TRBJ2-1
D: NA
CDR3: CASSQGSVNEQFF
DNA: TGTGCCAGCAGCCAAGGGTCGGTCAATGAGCAGTTCTTC

V: TRBV5-1
size: NA
J: TRBJ1-2
D: NA
CDR3: CASSLVGAHGYTF
DNA: TGCGCCAGCAGCTTGGTAGGGGCACATGGCTACACCTTC

V: TRBV6-6
size: NA
J: TRBJ2-6
D: NA
CDR3: CASSLPGAQGANVLTF
DNA: TGTGCCAGCAGTCTACCTGGGGCGCAGGGGGCCAACGTCCTGACTTTC

V: TRBV30
size: NA
J: TRBJ2-1
D: TRBD2
CDR3: CAWSLAGGPSYNEQFF
DNA: TGTGCCTGGAGTCTAGCGGGAGGGCCCTCCTACAATGAGCAGTTCTTC

V: TRBV3-1/TRBV3-2
size: NA
J: TRBJ1-6
D: NA
CDR3: CASSQEVRSPLHF
DNA: TGTGCCAGCAGCCAAGAGGTGAGATCACCCCTCCACTTT

V: TRBV5-1
size: NA
J: TRBJ2-7
D: NA
CDR3: CASSLAHSPRPQEQYF
DNA: TGCGCCAGCAGCTTGGCCCACAGTCCCCGTCCTCAGGAGCAGTACTTC

V: TRBV9
size: few
J: TRBJ1-3
D: NA
CDR3: CASSADLRGYGNTIYF
DNA: TGTGCCAGCAGCGCCGACCTTCGGGGATATGGAAACACCATATATTTT